The 3 T cell receptor beta chains below all came from one sample that was sequenced in a study of blood T cell repertoires in COVID-19. Assay used: immunoSEQ multiplex PCR; TCRdb lists only in-frame clones, some missing. Among 50,000 to 80,000 clones listed, 85% to 90% were seen once. The sample consisted of peripheral blood. All receptors come from a man aged 50-60 years with active COVID-19.

The chain joins TRBV6-5 to TRBJ2-1; D gene ambiguous. The CDR3 has 14 amino acids. Germline CDR1 and CDR2: MNHEY and SVGAGI. With 7 bases removed from V and 5 bases from J, the gap between germline ends came to 15 bases. The CDR3 DNA reads TGTGCCAGCACCCCCGGAGCCCCTAACAATGAGCAGTTCTTC. Translation gives CASTPGAPNNEQFF.

The chain has TRBV6-5 and TRBJ2-7, with 12 bases aligning to TRBD1. Germline-derived CDR1 and CDR2 are MNHEY and SVGAGI. The CDR3 has 15 amino acids. J lost 6 bases, V lost 5 bases, and 8 bases had no gene match. The CDR3 nucleotides are TGTGCCAGCAGTAGACCGGGACAGGGGGCTCTCGAGCAGTACTTC. Protein: CASSRPGQGALEQYF.

The rearrangement links TRBV5-1 to TRBJ2-7, with D tentatively TRBD2 (5 bases). Trimming shortened V by 4 bases and J by 3 bases, and 14 bases separated the two germline ends. This CDR3 has 14 amino acids. From germline, CDR1 is SGHRS and CDR2 YFSETQ. CDR3 DNA sequence: TGCGCCAGCAGCCCAAACTCCGGGGACTACGAGCAGTACTTC. It translates to CASSPNSGDYEQYF.